These 30 T cell receptor beta chains were all obtained from the same sample, sequenced in a study of blood T cell repertoires in COVID-19. Only in-frame clones appear in the TCRdb table, and some are missing; sequencing was by immunoSEQ multiplex PCR. The sample shows 230,000 or so clones, 80% to 85% of them seen only once. Sequencing was performed on peripheral blood. The receptors shown here come from a man aged 45-65 years with active or convalescent COVID-19.

J is TRBJ1-4 and V is TRBV29-1, with 7 bases that match TRBD1. In germline, CDR1 is SQVTM, CDR2 ANQGSEA. Unmatched junction bases numbered 7, after V lost 6 bases and J lost 6 bases. This CDR3 is built from 13 residues. The CDR3: CSVSGTDYEKLFF. The CDR3 DNA follows: TGCAGCGTGTCCGGGACAGATTATGAAAAACTGTTTTTT.

This clone showed up just a few times. The chain carries TRBV19 and TRBJ2-7; D possibly corresponds to TRBD1 (6 bases). Trimming stripped 6 bases from V and 1 base from J, with 19 bases between. The germline gives CDR1 LNHDA, CDR2 SQIVND (reference sequence). The CDR3 runs 16 residues. The CDR3 sequence: CASSLGTSGQSYEQYF. Written as DNA, the CDR3 is TGTGCCAGTAGCCTCGGAACCAGTGGACAGTCCTACGAGCAGTACTTC.

The chain uses TRBV7-9 and TRBJ1-1; D is ambiguous. V shed 5 bases and J shed 2 bases, with 9 bases lying between them. CDR1 and CDR2 (germline): SEHNR, FQNEAQ (reference sequence). The CDR3 is made up of 13 amino acids. The CDR3, as DNA: TGTGCCAGCAGCGCAAAAACTAACACTGAAGCTTTCTTT. This encodes CASSAKTNTEAFF.

V gene TRBV30 combines with J gene TRBJ1-1; D remains ambiguous. V lost 0 bases to trimming and J lost 11 bases, with 13 bases between them. CDR1 is GTSNPN, CDR2 SVGIG, per germline (reference sequence). The CDR3 is 12 amino acids. The chain's CDR3 is CAWSVDTFTAFF. CDR3 nucleotides: TGTGCCTGGAGTGTCGACACCTTTACGGCTTTCTTT.

CDR3 in amino acids: CASSLSGGTYEQYF. DNA of the CDR3: TGCGCCAGCAGCCTTAGCGGGGGGACCTACGAGCAGTACTTC. The chain links TRBV5-1 to TRBJ2-7; 10 bases line up with TRBD2. V gave up 4 bases and J gave up 2 bases; unmatched junction bases: 3. CDR3 size: 14 residues. Germline V gene data show CDR1 as SGHRS and CDR2 as YFSETQ.

This clone was seen only once. A read error may account for a junction end that differs from germline. This chain connects TRBV11-2 to TRBJ1-3; D is ambiguous. CDR1 and CDR2 from the germline V gene are SGHAT and FQNNGV. The length of the CDR3 is 16 residues. The chain's CDR3 is CASSLEGVLSGNTIYF. The CDR3 nucleotides read TGTGCCAGCAGCCTAGAGGGAGTTCTCTCTGGAAACACCATATATTTT.

The chain combines TRBV7-2 with TRBJ2-7; 7 nucleotides agree with TRBD1. The CDR3 runs 15 residues. Germline values: CDR1 SGHTA, CDR2 FQGNSA. J lost 0 bases, V lost 7 bases, and 9 bases had no gene match. The CDR3 DNA reads TGTGCCAGCATGCTGACTCAGGGGGTCTCCTACGAGCAGTACTTC. Translated, it gives CASMLTQGVSYEQYF. The full variable domain, in which reference TRBV7-2 and TRBJ2-7 provide the parts outside the CDR3, is GAGVSQSPSNKVTEKGKDVELRCDPISGHTALYWYRQSLGQGLEFLIYFQGNSAPDKSGLPSDRFSAERTGGSVSTLTIQRTQQEDSAVYLCASMLTQGVSYEQYFGPGTRLTVT.

This chain connects TRBV21-1 to TRBJ2-6; no DNA check was done on the table's D call, TRBD1. TRBV21-1 is a listed pseudogene. The length of the CDR3 is 17 residues. The CDR3 DNA follows: TGTGCCAGCGGATCGGGACAGCGCCAATCTGGGGCCAACGTCCTGACTTTC. Amino acid sequence: CASGSGQRQSGANVLTF.

The chain has TRBV16 and TRBJ2-1; 13 nucleotides agree with TRBD2. Per germline, CDR1 KGHSY and CDR2 FQNENV. The trim removed 4 bases at V and 8 bases at J, leaving 8 bases unmatched. This CDR3 spans 16 amino acids. CDR3 sequence (DNA): TGTGCCAGCAGCCTAACTAGCGGGGGGGCGAAGGATGAGCAGTTCTTC. Translated, it gives CASSLTSGGAKDEQFF.

The V gene is TRBV6-2 or TRBV6-3, the J gene TRBJ1-5, with D possibly matching TRBD1 (5 bases). The ends were cut back, 1 base at V and 6 bases at J, with 13 bases in the middle. The CDR3 is 15 amino acids. Germline V lookup: CDR1 MNHEY, CDR2 SVGEGT. This CDR3 is CASSYFSGGFQPQHF. CDR3 DNA: TGTGCCAGCAGTTACTTTTCGGGGGGTTTTCAGCCCCAGCATTTT.

The V and J genes are TRBV6-5 and TRBJ1-6; 7 bases match TRBD1. With 2 bases clipped from V and 7 bases from J, the junction kept 5 bases outside the gene matches. Germline CDR1 and CDR2: MNHEY and SVGAGI. This CDR3 region has 15 residues. CDR3 sequence reads: CASSYDGTVNSPLHF. DNA for the CDR3: TGTGCCAGCAGTTACGACGGGACAGTCAATTCACCCCTCCACTTT.

This clone appeared a few times. The V call is TRBV19, the J call TRBJ1-2; TRBD1 agrees at 7 bases. The germline gives CDR1 LNHDA, CDR2 SQIVND (reference sequence). The CDR3 consists of 15 residues. V lost 7 bases to trimming and J lost 0 bases; unmatched junction nucleotides: 8. CDR3 amino acids: CASIHTGTANYGYTF. The CDR3 DNA reads as TGTGCCAGTATTCATACCGGGACAGCTAACTATGGCTACACCTTC.

This sequence joins TRBV15 and TRBJ1-2; the D is unclear. The CDR3 is 15 residues long. Trimming took off 1 base at V and 8 bases at J, with 17 bases between the two ends. The germline CDR1 and CDR2 sequences are LNHNV and YYDKDF (reference sequence). CDR3 amino acids: CATSRGTHLSRGYTF. The CDR3 DNA is TGTGCCACCAGCAGAGGAACTCACCTTTCGCGGGGCTACACCTTC.

The rearrangement links TRBV6-6 to TRBJ1-4, with TRBD1 matching over 8 bases. V lost 6 bases to trimming and J lost 8 bases; unmatched junction nucleotides: 5. This CDR3 contains 13 residues. Germline V gene sequence: CDR1 MNHNY, CDR2 SVGAGI (reference sequence). Here the CDR3 reads CASSDRGREKLFF. The CDR3, as DNA: TGTGCCAGCAGCGACAGGGGAAGGGAAAAACTGTTTTTT.

This clone has only one observation. J is TRBJ2-2 and V is TRBV12-5, with 8 positions matching TRBD1. The CDR3 extends over 15 amino acids. Losses at the gene ends were 0 bases for V and 4 bases for J; bases not matched to a gene: 1. The germline CDR1 and CDR2 sequences are LGHNT and FRNRAP. CDR3 DNA sequence: TGTGCTAGTGGTTTGGTAACAGGGGGCACCGGGGAGCTGTTTTTT. Its translation is CASGLVTGGTGELFF. Based on the CDR3 plus reference TRBV12-5 and TRBJ2-2, the full variable domain is DARVTQTPRHKVTEMGQEVTMRCQPILGHNTVFWYRQTMMQGLELLAYFRNRAPLDDSGMPKDRFSAEMPDATLATLKIQPSEPRDSAVYFCASGLVTGGTGELFFGEGSRLTVL.

This chain connects TRBV21-1 to TRBJ1-1. TRBV21-1 is reported as a pseudogene. CDR3 length: 12 residues. The CDR3 DNA reads as TGTGCCAGCAGCCCACTTAACACTGAAGCTTTCTTT. Translating it yields CASSPLNTEAFF.

This sequence joins TRBV11-2 and TRBJ2-5; 15 bases map to TRBD2. V shed 7 bases and J 4 bases; nucleotides not matched to a gene: 10. This CDR3 has 17 amino acids. CDR1 and CDR2 (germline): SGHAT, FQNNGV. This chain's CDR3 is CASTRGLAGGPGETQYF. The CDR3 nucleotides read TGTGCCAGCACCCGCGGACTAGCGGGGGGGCCAGGAGAGACCCAGTACTTC.

V usage is TRBV30 and J usage is TRBJ1-2; 7 bases map to TRBD1. The V gene's germline CDR1 is GTSNPN and CDR2 SVGIG (reference sequence). The CDR3 has 15 amino acids. The V gene end was trimmed by 0 bases and the J gene end by 4 bases; junction bases not matched to a gene: 8. The CDR3 DNA is TGTGCCTGGAGTGTTCAGACAGGGCGATCCTATGGCTACACCTTC. Its translation: CAWSVQTGRSYGYTF.

This clone has a handful of counts. The chain uses TRBV30 and TRBJ1-1, with 7 bases fitting TRBD1. Looked up from germline, CDR1 is GTSNPN and CDR2 is SVGIG (reference sequence). V shed 1 base and J 4 bases; nucleotides not matched to a gene: 6. The CDR3 runs 14 residues. In DNA, the CDR3 is TGTGCCTGGAGTGGTAGGGGGCGCGTCACTGAAGCTTTCTTT. Translating it yields CAWSGRGRVTEAFF.

This rearrangement joins TRBV16 to TRBJ2-7; 8 bases map to TRBD1. The CDR3 is 19 residues long. Germline lookup yields CDR1 KGHSY and CDR2 FQNENV. Losses at the gene ends were 4 bases for V and 0 bases for J; bases not matched to a gene: 17. DNA of the CDR3: TGTGCCAGCAGCCCAATTATAGACTCGGACAGGGATTACTCCTACGAGCAGTACTTC. Its protein is CASSPIIDSDRDYSYEQYF.

In nucleotides, the CDR3 is TGTGCCAGCAGTTCCGGAGGGGTCTATGGCTACACCTTC. Residues: CASSSGGVYGYTF. The chain has TRBV28 and TRBJ1-2, with D possibly being TRBD1 (5 bases). In germline, CDR1 is MDHEN, CDR2 SYDVKM. The CDR3 runs 13 residues. Deletions cut 4 bases from V and 4 bases from J, with 10 bases between.

The chain carries TRBV11-2 and TRBJ2-7, with D perhaps matching TRBD1 (6 bases). This CDR3 comprises 15 residues. Per germline, CDR1 SGHAT and CDR2 FQNNGV. V was pared by 3 bases and J by 3 bases, with 15 bases between. The CDR3 nucleotides read TGTGCCAGCAGCTTTGGGGCAGGGGCGAGCTACGAGCAGTACTTC. Its translation: CASSFGAGASYEQYF.

CDR3 protein: CASSSDRADEQFF. The CDR3 region has the DNA TGTGCCAGCAGTTCGGACAGGGCCGATGAGCAGTTCTTC. The chain carries TRBV12-3 or TRBV12-4 and TRBJ2-1; 8 bases are shared with TRBD1. Unmatched junction bases numbered 4, after V lost 4 bases and J lost 8 bases. This CDR3 spans 13 amino acids.

This chain connects TRBV10-3 to TRBJ2-3; 9 bases map to TRBD2. V was pared by 0 bases and J by 4 bases, with 2 bases of the junction left unmatched. The CDR3 covers 15 residues. Germline-derived CDR1 and CDR2 are ENHRY and SYGVKD. CDR3 nucleotide sequence: TGTGCCATCAGTGAGTCCGCTAGCGGGGCAGATACGCAGTATTTT. Its translation: CAISESASGADTQYF.

The rearrangement links TRBV3-1 (or the pseudogene TRBV3-2) to TRBJ1-2; unclear D gene. The V gene lost 4 bases and the J gene lost 0 bases, with 18 bases spanning the gap. The germline gives CDR1 LGHDT, CDR2 YNNKEL (reference sequence). The CDR3 has 17 residues. The CDR3 spells CASSPRRSGVANYGYTF. The CDR3 DNA sequence: TGTGCCAGCAGCCCTCGGAGAAGCGGGGTGGCTAACTATGGCTACACCTTC.

The J gene is TRBJ1-2, the V gene TRBV7-8; D not certain. This CDR3 spans 17 amino acids. V lost 3 bases to trimming and J lost 3 bases, with 20 bases between them. Germline V gene sequence: CDR1 SGHVS, CDR2 FQNEAQ. The CDR3 DNA follows: TGTGCCAGCAGCTTCGACGGCCTCAGAGGGCGGGACTATGGCTACACCTTC. Encoded protein: CASSFDGLRGRDYGYTF.

This chain uses TRBV2 with TRBJ2-3; D is possibly TRBD2 (5 bases). CDR3 size: 14 residues. Trimming shortened V by 5 bases and J by 1 base, and 10 bases separated the two germline ends. Germline V gives CDR1 SNHLY, CDR2 FYNNEI. This CDR3 reads CASSWRAGTDTQYF. CDR3 sequence (DNA): TGTGCCAGCAGTTGGCGGGCAGGCACAGATACGCAGTATTTT.

The chain joins TRBV14 to TRBJ2-1, with D possibly matching TRBD1 (5 bases). There are 14 residues in the CDR3. Trimming removed 0 bases from V and 8 bases from J, with 11 bases in between. CDR1 SGHDN and CDR2 FVKESK come from the germline V gene. This CDR3 is CASSQDPGIHEQFF. DNA of the CDR3: TGTGCCAGCAGCCAAGATCCAGGGATCCATGAGCAGTTCTTC.

The genes are TRBV6-6 and TRBJ2-2, with D hard to call. The V and J ends lost 2 bases and 5 bases respectively, with 3 bases between them. CDR3 length equals 12 residues. Germline values: CDR1 MNHNY, CDR2 SVGAGI (reference sequence). The CDR3 region is CASSYETGELFF. In nucleotides, the CDR3 is TGTGCCAGCAGTTACGAGACCGGGGAGCTGTTTTTT.

The V call is TRBV15, the J call TRBJ1-2; a possible D gene is TRBD1 (5 bases). Trimming removed 3 bases from V and 5 bases from J, with 13 bases in between. CDR1 and CDR2 from the germline V gene are LNHNV and YYDKDF (reference sequence). The CDR3 length is 14 residues. The CDR3 DNA is TGTGCCACCAGCAGGGGCAGGGTGGAATATGGCTACACCTTC. It yields the protein CATSRGRVEYGYTF.